A selection of T cell receptor beta chains follows, all from one sample in a study of regulatory T cells in long-lasting Graves disease. MiXCR, applied by TCRdb to the multiplex PCR reads, yields one record per CDR3 protein. Of hundreds of thousands of distinct CDR3 sequences listed, roughly 16% are singletons. This sample was also put to use in a study of T cells in Graves' hyperthyroidism and ophthalmopathy.

The sequenced sample was peripheral blood mononuclear cells (PBMCs), obtained at new diagnosis, from a patient treated with antithyroid drugs. All receptors derive from a woman aged 25 to 39 with Graves disease. The CDR3 runs from the conserved cysteine through the conserved F or W. D genes are given only for firm matches. A row's size may be missing; if present it is once, few, many or a size class.

v_gene	abundance	j_gene	d_gene	CDR3aa	CDR3nt
TRBV19	NA	TRBJ2-7	NA	CASSTRTGGSSYEQYF	TGTGCCAGTAGTACCCGGACAGGCGGGAGCTCCTACGAGCAGTACTTC
TRBV27	many	TRBJ1-2	NA	CASSSPWGDGYTF	TGTGCCAGCAGTTCCCCATGGGGAGATGGCTACACCTTC
TRBV7-3	few	TRBJ2-1	NA	CASSQEGGKGPNEQFF	TGTGCCAGCAGCCAAGAAGGAGGGAAAGGGCCTAATGAGCAGTTCTTC
TRBV6-2/TRBV6-3	many	TRBJ2-4	TRBD1	CASSSTGRSNIQYF	TGTGCCAGCAGTTCGACAGGGCGTAGCAACATTCAGTACTTC
TRBV27	many	TRBJ1-2	NA	CASSSRPPDGYTF	TGTGCCAGCAGTTCCCGCCCTCCTGATGGCTACACCTTC
TRBV27	many	TRBJ1-6	NA	CASREGDNSPLHF	TGTGCCAGCAGAGAAGGGGATAATTCACCCCTCCACTTT
TRBV11-2	many	TRBJ1-5	NA	CASSLVARRAQPQHF	TGTGCCAGCAGCTTAGTTGCTCGTCGAGCTCAGCCCCAGCATTTT
TRBV5-1	few	TRBJ2-5	NA	CASSLAPAVGTQYF	TGCGCCAGCAGCTTGGCCCCAGCGGTGGGGACCCAGTACTTC
TRBV7-3	many	TRBJ2-2	NA	CASSLGGIRNTGELFF	TGTGCCAGCAGCTTAGGGGGCATAAGGAACACCGGGGAGCTGTTTTTT
TRBV12-3/TRBV12-4	many	TRBJ2-1	NA	CASSFHNEQFF	TGTGCCAGCAGTTTCCACAATGAGCAGTTCTTC
TRBV18	few	TRBJ2-5	NA	CASSREQETQYF	TGTGCCAGCTCACGAGAACAAGAGACCCAGTACTTC
TRBV20-1	many	TRBJ2-1	TRBD2	CSARDLLAGYNEQFF	TGCAGTGCTAGAGATTTGTTAGCGGGGTACAATGAGCAGTTCTTC
TRBV7-8	NA	TRBJ1-2	TRBD1	CASSSGTGASYGYTF	TGTGCCAGCAGCTCCGGGACAGGGGCTTCCTATGGCTACACCTTC
TRBV7-3	NA	TRBJ1-1	NA	CASSESGGMNTEAFF	TGTGCCAGCAGCGAAAGCGGGGGGATGAACACTGAAGCTTTCTTT